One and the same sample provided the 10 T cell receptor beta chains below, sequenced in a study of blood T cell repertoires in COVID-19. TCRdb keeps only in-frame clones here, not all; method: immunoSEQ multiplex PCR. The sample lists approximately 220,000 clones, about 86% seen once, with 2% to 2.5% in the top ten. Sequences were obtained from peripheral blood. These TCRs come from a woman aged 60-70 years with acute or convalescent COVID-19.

Here the CDR3 DNA reads TGTGCCAGCATTTTCGGACAGGCTCGTAATTCACCCCTCCACTTT. Translation: CASIFGQARNSPLHF. V gene TRBV28 combines with J gene TRBJ1-6, with 7 bases aligning to TRBD1. This CDR3 contains 15 residues. Germline assignment: CDR1 MDHEN and CDR2 SYDVKM. V trimming: 7 bases; J trimming: 6 bases; junction bases outside the gene matches: 9.

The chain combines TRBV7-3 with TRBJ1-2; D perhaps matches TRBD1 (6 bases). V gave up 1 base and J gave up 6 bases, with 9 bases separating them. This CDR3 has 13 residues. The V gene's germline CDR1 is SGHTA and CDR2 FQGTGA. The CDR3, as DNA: TGTGCCAGCAGCTTAATACAGGGCGATGGCTACACCTTC. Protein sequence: CASSLIQGDGYTF.

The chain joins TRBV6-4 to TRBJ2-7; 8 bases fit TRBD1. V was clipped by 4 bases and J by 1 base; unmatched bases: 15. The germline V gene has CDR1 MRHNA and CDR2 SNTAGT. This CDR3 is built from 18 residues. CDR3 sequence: CASSGAGGTGILSYEQYF. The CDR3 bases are TGTGCCAGCAGTGGTGCAGGGGGGACAGGTATATTGTCCTACGAGCAGTACTTC.

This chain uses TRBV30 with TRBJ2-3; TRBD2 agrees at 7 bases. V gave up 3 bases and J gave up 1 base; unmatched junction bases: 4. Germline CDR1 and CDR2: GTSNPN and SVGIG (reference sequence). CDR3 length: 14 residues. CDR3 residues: CAWRRLAGTDTQYF. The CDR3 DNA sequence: TGTGCCTGGAGGAGGCTAGCGGGCACAGATACGCAGTATTTT.

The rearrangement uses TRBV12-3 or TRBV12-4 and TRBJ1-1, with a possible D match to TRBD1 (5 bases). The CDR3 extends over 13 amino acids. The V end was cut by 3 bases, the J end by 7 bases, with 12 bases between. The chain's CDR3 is CASSFFGGGEAFF. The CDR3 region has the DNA TGTGCCAGCAGTTTCTTCGGGGGGGGTGAAGCTTTCTTT.

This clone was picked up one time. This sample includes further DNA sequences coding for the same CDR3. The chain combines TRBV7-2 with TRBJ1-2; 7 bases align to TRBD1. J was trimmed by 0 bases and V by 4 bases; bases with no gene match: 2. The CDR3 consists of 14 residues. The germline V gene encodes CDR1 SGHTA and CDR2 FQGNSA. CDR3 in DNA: TGTGCCAGCAGCTCGGACAGGTCTAACTATGGCTACACCTTC. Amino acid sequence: CASSSDRSNYGYTF. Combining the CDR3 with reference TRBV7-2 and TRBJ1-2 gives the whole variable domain GAGVSQSPSNKVTEKGKDVELRCDPISGHTALYWYRQSLGQGLEFLIYFQGNSAPDKSGLPSDRFSAERTGGSVSTLTIQRTQQEDSAVYLCASSSDRSNYGYTFGSGTRLTVV.

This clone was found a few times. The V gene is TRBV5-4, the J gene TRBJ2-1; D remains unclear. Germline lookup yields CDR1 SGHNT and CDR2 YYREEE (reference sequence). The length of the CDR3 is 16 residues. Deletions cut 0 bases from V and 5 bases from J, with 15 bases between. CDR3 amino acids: CASSLGPSLPDNEQFF. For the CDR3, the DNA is TGTGCCAGCAGCTTGGGTCCTTCACTCCCCGACAATGAGCAGTTCTTC.

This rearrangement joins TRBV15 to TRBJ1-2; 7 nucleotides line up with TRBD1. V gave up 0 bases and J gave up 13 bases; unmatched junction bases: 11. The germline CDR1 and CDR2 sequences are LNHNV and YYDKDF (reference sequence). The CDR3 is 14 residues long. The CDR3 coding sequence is TGTGCCACCAGCAGAGATCGGATGGCGGCAGGGGGCACCTTC. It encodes CATSRDRMAAGGTF. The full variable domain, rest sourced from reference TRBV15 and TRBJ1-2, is DAMVIQNPRYQVTQFGKPVTLSCSQTLNHNVMYWYQQKSSQAPKLLFHYYDKDFNNEADTPDNFQSRRPNTSFCFLDIRSPGLGDTAMYLCATSRDRMAAGGTFGSGTRLTVV.

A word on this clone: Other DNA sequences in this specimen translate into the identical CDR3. CDR3 bases: TGTGCCTGGCGGACAGGGGGTAATTCACCCCTCCACTTT. The encoded protein is CAWRTGGNSPLHF. The chain couples TRBV30 to TRBJ1-6; 10 bases agree with TRBD1. The CDR3 totals 13 residues. Trimming took 5 bases from V and 6 from J; bases not matched to a gene: 1. Germline CDR1 reads GTSNPN; CDR2 reads SVGIG (reference sequence).

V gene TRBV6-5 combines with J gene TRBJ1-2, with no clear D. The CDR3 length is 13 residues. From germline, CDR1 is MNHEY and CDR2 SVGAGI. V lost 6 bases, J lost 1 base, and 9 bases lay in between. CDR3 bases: TGTGCCAGCAGGGCGTGGAGTAACTATGGCTACACCTTC. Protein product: CASRAWSNYGYTF.